The T cell receptor beta chain described here comes from a study of shared clonotypes between healthy human individuals. Sequencing used immunoSEQ multiplex PCR; TCRdb keeps in-frame clones, though not all of them. The table records some 2,000,000 clones, around 95% of them present only once. Germline CDR1 and CDR2: MGHRA and YSYEKL. Trimming stripped 4 bases from V and 0 bases from J, with 13 bases between. The CDR3 length is 16 residues. The sample consisted of naive CD4+ T cells sorted from blood. Subset indicated: CD45RA+ positively selected. V is TRBV4-1 and J is TRBJ1-3, with a tentative D call TRBD1 (6 bases). This sequence was found in a man aged 18 to 30 in good health. CDR3 in DNA: TGCGCCAGCAGCCGTTCAGGGGCCAGCTCTGGAAACACCATATATTTT. The encoded protein is CASSRSGASSGNTIYF.